Below are 24 T cell receptor beta chains sequenced from a single sample in a study of blood T cells in healthy people across ages (dated by TCRdb to the mid-2010s). Libraries were made using 5' RACE. Data came from an Illumina HiSeq 2500. A second roughly 6 to 12 cycle PCR used a sample-barcoded 5' primer and a J-beta primer mix. TCRdb reworked the public reads: Q25 trimming with fastp, MiXCR clone assembly, productive beta chains retained. All rows with the same CDR3 protein become a single entry with the most common DNA and genes. The sample yields 450,000 to 700,000 distinct CDR3 sequences; approximately 30% were counted once. The biggest ten clones account for 15% to 20% of the sample. Sequences were obtained from blood. The receptors were sampled from a woman in her 70s in good health.

This sequence joins TRBV7-2 and TRBJ2-5; 9 nucleotides agree with TRBD2. Germline V lookup: CDR1 SGHTA, CDR2 FQGNSA. This CDR3 is 17 amino acids long. V was pared by 5 bases and J by 5 bases, with 15 bases of the junction left unmatched. The CDR3 coding sequence is TGTGCCAGCAGCCCCTCGTCGGCGAGCGGGGGGTATGAGACCCAGTACTTC. Translating it yields CASSPSSASGGYETQYF.

This clonotype was recorded a few times. This chain connects TRBV7-2 to TRBJ1-2; no reliable D call. The germline gives CDR1 SGHTA, CDR2 FQGNSA. The CDR3 spans 13 residues. The ends were cut back, 1 base at V and 7 bases at J, with 10 bases in the middle. The CDR3 protein is CASSLVGVGGYTF. The CDR3 nucleotides read TGTGCCAGCAGCTTAGTTGGGGTCGGTGGCTACACCTTC.

This clonotype was picked up one time. The V and J genes are TRBV20-1 and TRBJ1-5, with D unclear. The CDR3 contains 14 residues. Germline values: CDR1 DFQATT, CDR2 SNEGSKA (reference sequence). V was pared by 1 base and J by 3 bases, with 10 bases between. The CDR3 reads CSARVNSYNQPQHF. As DNA, the CDR3 is TGCAGTGCTAGAGTCAACAGCTACAATCAGCCCCAGCATTTT.

The genes are TRBV18 and TRBJ1-4, with no clear D. The CDR3 spans 15 residues. Germline V gene sequence: CDR1 KGHSH, CDR2 LQKENI. The V gene lost 3 bases and the J gene lost 2 bases, with 10 bases spanning the gap. The CDR3 DNA reads TGTGCCAGCTCACCCCTGGGATCGACTAATGAAAAACTGTTTTTT. Translation gives CASSPLGSTNEKLFF.

This clonotype has only a few counts. V usage is TRBV4-3 and J usage is TRBJ2-5; unclear D gene. With the DNA end fitting TRBJ2-7 better, the J assignment may be wrong. The germline V gene encodes CDR1 LGHNA and CDR2 YSLEER. The CDR3 is made up of 15 amino acids. CDR3: CASSQWVENNYEQYF. As DNA, the CDR3 is TGCGCCAGCAGCCAATGGGTAGAGAATAACTACGAGCAGTACTTC.

This clonotype has a handful of counts. CDR3 sequence reads: CATSRGTDPTDTQYF. DNA of the CDR3: TGTGCCACCAGCAGAGGTACAGACCCCACAGATACGCAGTATTTT. The chain links TRBV15 to TRBJ2-3; no reliable D call. CDR1 is LNHNV and CDR2 is YYDKDF in the germline V gene (reference sequence). The CDR3 contains 15 residues. Deletions cut 1 base from V and 2 bases from J, with 10 bases between. The whole variable domain, remainder taken from reference TRBV15 and TRBJ2-3, is DAMVIQNPRYQVTQFGKPVTLSCSQTLNHNVMYWYQQKSSQAPKLLFHYYDKDFNNEADTPDNFQSRRPNTSFCFLDIRSPGLGDTAMYLCATSRGTDPTDTQYFGPGTRLTVL.

V usage is TRBV29-1 and J usage is TRBJ2-5, with D perhaps TRBD1 (6 bases). The CDR3 runs 14 residues. The V and J ends lost 5 bases and 5 bases respectively, with 18 bases between them. In germline, CDR1 is SQVTM, CDR2 ANQGSEA. The CDR3 reads CSVRNRVERETQYF. CDR3 coding DNA: TGCAGCGTTCGAAACAGGGTCGAAAGGGAGACCCAGTACTTC. The whole variable domain, filled in from reference TRBV29-1 and TRBJ2-5, reads SAVISQKPSRDICQRGTSLTIQCQVDSQVTMMFWYRQQPGQSLTLIATANQGSEATYESGFVIDKFPISRPNLTFSTLTVSNMSPEDSSIYLCSVRNRVERETQYFGPGTRLLVL.

The rearrangement uses TRBV7-8 and TRBJ1-5; D unclear. V was clipped by 4 bases and J by 3 bases, with 10 bases between them. The CDR3 extends over 14 amino acids. Germline loops: CDR1 SGHVS, CDR2 FQNEAQ. The CDR3 DNA is TGTGCCAGCAGCTCTACAGCTCACAATCAGCCCCAGCATTTT. It is translated as CASSSTAHNQPQHF.

V gene TRBV5-1 combines with J gene TRBJ2-7, with 9 bases that match TRBD1. The J call may be mistaken, given a closer DNA end match to TRBJ2-1. Germline assignment: CDR1 SGHRS and CDR2 YFSETQ. This CDR3 region has 15 residues. CDR3 nucleotide sequence: TGCGCCAGCAGCAGGAGGGACAGGGTTGGCAATGAGCAGTTCTTC. Translation: CASSRRDRVGNEQFF.

This chain uses TRBV5-1 with TRBJ2-3, with 10 bases fitting TRBD2. This CDR3 comprises 14 residues. The germline V gene encodes CDR1 SGHRS and CDR2 YFSETQ. V lost 2 bases to trimming and J lost 6 bases; unmatched junction nucleotides: 3. This chain's CDR3 is CASSFGTSVDTQYF. The DNA for the CDR3 is TGCGCCAGCAGCTTCGGGACTAGCGTGGATACGCAGTATTTT.

This clonotype turned up a few times. This chain links TRBV5-1 with TRBJ1-4, with 10 bases identical to TRBD1. The CDR3 is 15 residues long. Per the germline V gene, CDR1 is SGHRS and CDR2 is YFSETQ. Trimming took 2 bases from V and 3 from J; bases not matched to a gene: 1. In DNA, the CDR3 is TGCGCCAGCAGCTTTGGGACAGGGGCTAATGAAAAACTGTTTTTT. Protein sequence: CASSFGTGANEKLFF. Complete variable domain (other parts from reference TRBV5-1 and TRBJ1-4): KAGVTQTPRYLIKTRGQQVTLSCSPISGHRSVSWYQQTPGQGLQFLFEYFSETQRNKGNFPGRFSGRQFSNSRSEMNVSTLELGDSALYLCASSFGTGANEKLFFGSGTQLSVL.

The genes are TRBV6-2 or TRBV6-3 and TRBJ1-2; D call uncertain. CDR1 is MNHEY and CDR2 is SVGEGT in the germline V gene. This CDR3 is built from 13 residues. V lost 6 bases to trimming and J lost 5 bases, with 13 bases between them. The CDR3 region has the DNA TGTGCCAGCAGGTCCGTGAATATATATGGCTACACCTTC. The encoded protein is CASRSVNIYGYTF.

This chain's CDR3 is CASSQPVISYEQYF. CDR3 in DNA: TGTGCCAGCAGTCAACCAGTAATCTCCTACGAGCAGTACTTC. The chain links TRBV6-5 to TRBJ2-7; D is ambiguous. The germline CDR1 and CDR2 sequences are MNHEY and SVGAGI. V was pared by 5 bases and J by 0 bases, with 11 bases between. The CDR3 runs to 14 residues.

This clonotype has just a few counts. The chain joins TRBV20-1 to TRBJ2-3; 10 bases match TRBD2. CDR3 size: 14 residues. Germline V gene lookup returns CDR1 DFQATT and CDR2 SNEGSKA (reference sequence). The ends lost 3 bases at V and 3 bases at J; junction bases unmatched: 3. The CDR3 bases are TGCAGTGCTAGGGGACTAGCGAGTACAGATACGCAGTATTTT. Translation: CSARGLASTDTQYF.

This clonotype was seen at least ten times. This chain uses TRBV12-3 or TRBV12-4 with TRBJ2-5; 8 nucleotides line up with TRBD2. V shed 6 bases and J 4 bases; nucleotides not matched to a gene: 10. The CDR3 contains 15 residues. CDR3 protein: CASRPGLAGVETQYF. CDR3 nucleotides: TGTGCCAGCAGACCAGGACTAGCAGGTGTAGAGACCCAGTACTTC.

The J gene is TRBJ2-2, the V gene TRBV20-1; the match to TRBD2 covers 15 bases. The V and J ends lost 0 bases and 4 bases, in that order; junction bases with no gene match: 12. The CDR3 spans 20 residues. Germline V CDR1 and CDR2: DFQATT, SNEGSKA (reference sequence). The CDR3 here is CSARDPGTSGGLRATGELFF. The CDR3 coding sequence is TGCAGTGCTAGAGATCCAGGGACTAGCGGGGGGCTGCGAGCCACCGGGGAGCTGTTTTTT.

This clonotype was detected only a few times. The chain is built from TRBV20-1 and TRBJ2-5, with 9 nucleotides matching TRBD1. The DNA end is a closer match to TRBJ2-1, so the J assignment may be wrong. Germline loops: CDR1 DFQATT, CDR2 SNEGSKA (reference sequence). The CDR3 is 16 residues long. The CDR3 bases are TGCAGTGCTGCCGACCCTCGACAGGGGGTAGGAAATGAGCAGTTCTTC. Its protein product is CSAADPRQGVGNEQFF.

The chain couples TRBV7-3 to TRBJ2-2; no reliable D call. The CDR3 runs to 16 residues. Trimming left V 1 base short and J 5 bases short, with 14 bases between. Germline assignment: CDR1 SGHTA and CDR2 FQGTGA. The chain's CDR3 is CASSLNRIHQTGELFF. Written as DNA, the CDR3 is TGTGCCAGCAGCTTAAATCGAATTCATCAAACCGGGGAGCTGTTTTTT.

The CDR3 is CSALHSGTQKTQYF. CDR3 nucleotide sequence: TGCAGTGCTTTGCACTCCGGGACCCAGAAGACGCAGTATTTT. The chain joins TRBV20-1 to TRBJ2-3; either TRBD1 or TRBD2 may supply D (5 bases each). V was trimmed by 5 bases and J by 9 bases, leaving 21 bases between them. CDR3 length equals 14 residues. Looked up from germline, CDR1 is DFQATT and CDR2 is SNEGSKA (reference sequence).

Only a few counts were recorded for this clonotype. CDR3 protein: CASRTVDTPTRQPQHF. In DNA form, the CDR3 reads TGTGCCAGCAGAACTGTAGACACCCCGACGCGTCAGCCCCAGCATTTT. The chain joins TRBV6-1 to TRBJ1-5; D call uncertain. V gave up 6 bases and J gave up 6 bases, with 21 bases separating them. CDR3 length: 16 residues. Germline V CDR1 and CDR2: MNHNS, SASEGT.

This clonotype was seen a few times. V gene TRBV12-3 or TRBV12-4 combines with J gene TRBJ2-5; tentatively, D is TRBD1 (5 bases). The V and J ends lost 2 bases and 4 bases respectively, with 11 bases between them. There are 14 residues in the CDR3. The CDR3 DNA reads as TGTGCCAGCAGTTTAAGCAGGGCCCGAGAGACCCAGTACTTC. Translated, it gives CASSLSRARETQYF.

The rearrangement joins TRBV29-1 to TRBJ2-1; 8 nucleotides align to TRBD2. The junction had 10 bases not matched to a gene; V was cut back by 0 bases and J by 3 bases. The CDR3 extends over 17 amino acids. Germline CDR1 is SQVTM and CDR2 is ANQGSEA. As DNA, the CDR3 is TGCAGCGTTGAAGATGGAGCTAGCGGGCTAGGCTACAATGAGCAGTTCTTC. It translates to CSVEDGASGLGYNEQFF.

The chain couples TRBV20-1 to TRBJ2-7; no reliable D call. The CDR3 loop spans 13 amino acids. Germline values: CDR1 DFQATT, CDR2 SNEGSKA (reference sequence). Trimming removed 1 base at V and 4 bases at J, with 11 bases between. The CDR3 DNA reads TGCAGTGCTAGAGCCCAGGAACCTTACGAGCAGTACTTC. Protein product: CSARAQEPYEQYF.

This clonotype was detected a few times. The J gene is TRBJ1-2, the V gene TRBV7-2; maybe TRBD1 (6 bases). This CDR3 is 16 amino acids long. V gave up 5 bases and J gave up 0 bases, with 16 bases separating them. Germline CDR1 is SGHTA and CDR2 is FQGNSA. CDR3 nucleotide sequence: TGTGCCAGCAGCCCCCAGAGGTGGACAGCTAACTATGGCTACACCTTC. It encodes CASSPQRWTANYGYTF.